This TCR beta chain was recovered during a study of read filtering for tumor transcriptome and immune sequencing. About the study: RNA-seq yielded only about 75 to 1,300 TCR reads, IR-seq about 4 to 11 million.

Study-wide results and limits: Even smaller IR-seq throughput identified most shared clonotypes. Roughly 80% of IR-seq clonotypes had a single read, yet these held about 3.6% of reads.

This CDR3 has 14 amino acids. Germline CDR1 and CDR2: DFQATT and SNEGSKA (reference sequence). V was cut by 3 bases and J by 3 bases, with 14 bases left in between. Molecular barcoded adaptors covering alpha/delta and beta/gamma chains were used on around 370 ng RNA. TCRdb reprocessed the reads via MiXCR and lists one record per CDR3 protein. The sample has approximately 41,000 distinct CDR3 sequences, roughly 13% seen once. This clonotype came up many times. Its antigen is unknown. Material: a population of CD138-negative cells sorted from bone marrow. This chain joins TRBV20-1 and TRBJ2-5; D may be TRBD2 (6 bases). The TCR comes from a donor over 35 with multiple myeloma. CDR3 region: CSASLIGGEETQYF. CDR3 nucleotides: TGCAGTGCTAGTTTGATCGGGGGAGAAGAGACCCAGTACTTC.